What follows are 21 T cell receptor beta chains derived from one specimen sequenced in a study of cytomegalovirus exposure and HLA in healthy donors. Assay used: immunoSEQ multiplex PCR; TCRdb lists only in-frame clones, some missing. The sample has over 250,000 clones; just over 85% are singletons. The sample taken for sequencing was PBMCs. Every receptor here comes from a woman between 18 and 29 years old in good health and CMV-seronegative.

The rearrangement uses TRBV6-5 and TRBJ2-7; 10 nucleotides match TRBD2. J lost 5 bases, V lost 0 bases, and 4 bases had no gene match. The CDR3 runs 15 residues. The germline CDR1 and CDR2 sequences are MNHEY and SVGAGI. The CDR3 protein is CASSYSLAGVDEQYF. CDR3 nucleotide sequence: TGTGCCAGCAGTTACTCCCTAGCGGGAGTAGACGAGCAGTACTTC.

The chain combines TRBV28 with TRBJ2-7; maybe TRBD2 (5 bases). The V and J ends lost 4 bases and 4 bases respectively, with 5 bases between them. Germline V gives CDR1 MDHEN, CDR2 SYDVKM. The CDR3 has 11 residues. The CDR3 sequence: CASSWTYEQYF. The CDR3 nucleotides are TGTGCCAGCAGTTGGACTTACGAGCAGTACTTC.

CDR3 sequence: CASSTYPGGTYGYTF. CDR3 coding DNA: TGTGCCAGCAGCACGTACCCAGGGGGCACCTATGGCTACACCTTC. The chain is built from TRBV7-6 and TRBJ1-2; TRBD1 matches 8 bases. This CDR3 comprises 15 residues. CDR1 and CDR2 from the germline V gene are SGHVS and FNYEAQ. V trimming: 5 bases; J trimming: 4 bases; junction bases outside the gene matches: 9.

The rearrangement joins TRBV27 to TRBJ2-7, with D perhaps matching TRBD1 (5 bases). The germline gives CDR1 MNHEY, CDR2 SMNVEV (reference sequence). V lost 5 bases, J lost 2 bases, and 13 bases lay in between. CDR3 length: 14 amino acids. CDR3 residues: CASSAGQQPYEQYF. The DNA for the CDR3 is TGTGCCAGCAGTGCCGGACAACAACCCTACGAGCAGTACTTC.

The chain couples TRBV5-1 to TRBJ1-1; 10 nucleotides agree with TRBD1. CDR3 length: 16 residues. V was clipped by 3 bases and J by 0 bases; unmatched bases: 5. Germline V lookup: CDR1 SGHRS, CDR2 YFSETQ. CDR3 residues: CASSWDRGLLNTEAFF. The CDR3 DNA follows: TGCGCCAGCAGCTGGGACAGGGGATTGTTGAACACTGAAGCTTTCTTT.

V is TRBV6-4 and J is TRBJ1-2, with D possibly TRBD1 on 6 matching bases. Germline V gene data show CDR1 as MRHNA and CDR2 as SNTAGT. This CDR3 has 15 amino acids. The V and J ends lost 0 bases and 2 bases respectively, with 10 bases between them. The CDR3, as DNA: TGTGCCAGCAGTGACTCGGGGACACCAAACTATGGCTACACCTTC. Its translation: CASSDSGTPNYGYTF.

The chain joins TRBV4-1 to TRBJ2-1; the match to TRBD2 covers 10 bases. CDR1 is MGHRA and CDR2 is YSYEKL in the germline V gene. Trimming removed 5 bases from V and 13 bases from J; junction bases left unmatched: 8. The CDR3 is 13 residues long. As DNA, the CDR3 is TGCGCCAGCAGCTTCGCGGCTAGCGGGAGCCAGTTCTTC. Its translation: CASSFAASGSQFF.

J is TRBJ2-1 and V is TRBV13, with TRBD1 matching over 8 bases. Trimming took 5 bases from V and 7 from J; bases not matched to a gene: 16. CDR1 is PRHDT and CDR2 is FYEKMQ in the germline V gene (reference sequence). The CDR3 contains 17 residues. CDR3 in DNA: TGTGCCAGCAGCCTCCTGACCGGGACAGGTGTAGTGAATGAGCAGTTCTTC. It specifies CASSLLTGTGVVNEQFF.

The chain couples TRBV6-5 to TRBJ2-1; TRBD2 matches 9 bases. Germline V gene data show CDR1 as MNHEY and CDR2 as SVGAGI. The junction had 11 bases not matched to a gene; V was cut back by 4 bases and J by 7 bases. The CDR3 loop spans 16 amino acids. The CDR3 DNA follows: TGTGCCAGCAGTTCCATTCGCGGGGGGGCGTGGAATGAGCAGTTCTTC. It encodes CASSSIRGGAWNEQFF.

V and J are TRBV11-2 and TRBJ2-7; TRBD2 is a possible D gene (5 bases). Trimming took off 4 bases at V and 3 bases at J, with 13 bases between the two ends. CDR3 size: 14 residues. The germline gives CDR1 SGHAT, CDR2 FQNNGV. In DNA, the CDR3 is TGTGCCAGCAGCTCCCTGACGGGAAACTACGAGCAGTACTTC. Protein sequence: CASSSLTGNYEQYF. Complete variable domain (other parts from reference TRBV11-2 and TRBJ2-7): EAGVAQSPRYKIIEKRQSVAFWCNPISGHATLYWYQQILGQGPKLLIQFQNNGVVDDSQLPKDRFSAERLKGVDSTLKIQPAKLEDSAVYLCASSSLTGNYEQYFGPGTRLTVT.

This sequence joins TRBV28 and TRBJ2-5; TRBD1 aligns across 7 bases. The CDR3 is 18 amino acids. Germline loops: CDR1 MDHEN, CDR2 SYDVKM. V lost 4 bases to trimming and J lost 2 bases; unmatched junction nucleotides: 16. For the CDR3, the DNA is TGTGCCAGCAGTTCCCCTAGATCCACAGGGGCTTTACAAGAGACCCAGTACTTC. This gives the protein CASSSPRSTGALQETQYF. The complete variable domain, with remaining parts taken from reference TRBV28 and TRBJ2-5, reads DVKVTQSSRYLVKRTGEKVFLECVQDMDHENMFWYRQDPGLGLRLIYFSYDVKMKEKGDIPEGYSVSREKKERFSLILESASTNQTSMYLCASSSPRSTGALQETQYFGPGTRLLVL.

The gene calls are TRBV30 and TRBJ1-2; TRBD1 matches at 8 bases. In germline, CDR1 is GTSNPN, CDR2 SVGIG (reference sequence). The CDR3 covers 14 residues. V was pared by 3 bases and J by 8 bases, with 11 bases of the junction left unmatched. In DNA form, the CDR3 reads TGTGCCTGGAGCAGCCTAGGGACAGGTCAAGGCTACACCTTC. Protein sequence: CAWSSLGTGQGYTF.

The chain recombines TRBV29-1 with TRBJ2-2; TRBD1 aligns across 8 bases. Trimming at V came to 7 bases and at J to 2 bases, leaving 6 bases not matched to a gene. The CDR3 is 14 residues long. Germline V gives CDR1 SQVTM, CDR2 ANQGSEA. The CDR3 bases are TGCAGCGCTCTGGGACAGGCCAACACCGGGGAGCTGTTTTTT. This sequence encodes CSALGQANTGELFF.

The chain uses TRBV6-5 and TRBJ2-3; D is ambiguous. V was pared by 2 bases and J by 6 bases, with 9 bases between. The CDR3 is 13 amino acids. The V gene's germline CDR1 is MNHEY and CDR2 SVGAGI. Here the CDR3 reads CASSYRHRDTQYF. As DNA, the CDR3 is TGTGCCAGCAGTTACCGCCACCGGGATACGCAGTATTTT.

V and J are TRBV7-9 and TRBJ2-7; D perhaps matches TRBD2 (6 bases). The CDR3 is 14 residues long. V dropped 0 bases and J dropped 5 bases, with 11 bases sitting between them. Germline assignment: CDR1 SEHNR and CDR2 FQNEAQ (reference sequence). The CDR3 coding sequence is TGTGCCAGCAGCTTAGCGGAGGGGTCCAACGAGCAGTACTTC. It yields the protein CASSLAEGSNEQYF.

In nucleotides, the CDR3 is TGTGCCTGGAGTCTCTCGTCTAGGGATACGCAGTATTTT. This gives the protein CAWSLSSRDTQYF. The chain has TRBV30 and TRBJ2-3; unclear D gene. The CDR3 covers 13 residues. V lost 2 bases, J lost 6 bases, and 12 bases lay in between. CDR1 is GTSNPN and CDR2 is SVGIG in the germline V gene (reference sequence).

V usage is TRBV2 and J usage is TRBJ2-7; 8 bases line up with TRBD1. Trimming at V came to 6 bases and at J to 6 bases, leaving 13 bases not matched to a gene. The CDR3 sequence is 15 residues long. Germline V gene data show CDR1 as SNHLY and CDR2 as FYNNEI. CDR3 coding DNA: TGTGCCAGCAGAGCCGGACAGGGTAGATGGGGCGAGCAGTACTTC. Its translation: CASRAGQGRWGEQYF. Full variable domain (missing parts from reference TRBV2 and TRBJ2-7): EPEVTQTPSHQVTQMGQEVILRCVPISNHLYFYWYRQILGQKVEFLVSFYNNEISEKSEIFDDQFSVERPDGSNFTLKIRSTKLEDSAMYFCASRAGQGRWGEQYFGPGTRLTVT.

The chain couples TRBV18 to TRBJ1-5, with a tentative D call TRBD1 (5 bases). CDR1 and CDR2 (germline): KGHSH, LQKENI. V was trimmed by 5 bases and J by 4 bases, leaving 15 bases between them. The CDR3 contains 15 residues. The CDR3 coding sequence is TGTGCCAGCTCAAAATCGACAGCGAGTAATCAGCCCCAGCATTTT. The encoded protein is CASSKSTASNQPQHF.

The rearrangement joins TRBV10-3 to TRBJ1-3; D remains ambiguous. This CDR3 region has 11 residues. Germline V lookup: CDR1 ENHRY, CDR2 SYGVKD. Trimming cost V 9 bases and J 4 bases, with 7 bases left between them. CDR3 amino acids: CAIASGNTIYF. The CDR3 DNA sequence: TGTGCCATAGCTTCGGGAAACACCATATATTTT.

The V call is TRBV14, the J call TRBJ1-4, with a tentative D call TRBD1 (5 bases). CDR1 is SGHDN, CDR2 FVKESK, per germline. The CDR3 is made up of 14 amino acids. The germline V and J ends were trimmed by 4 bases and 5 bases, with 11 bases remaining between them. The CDR3 loop is CASSLQESNEKLFF. The CDR3 DNA is TGTGCCAGCAGCCTACAGGAATCGAATGAAAAACTGTTTTTT.

V and J are TRBV11-3 and TRBJ2-7; 11 nucleotides align to TRBD2. Germline V CDR1 and CDR2: SGHNT, YENEEA. The CDR3 spans 15 residues. Losses at the gene ends were 4 bases for V and 4 bases for J; bases not matched to a gene: 6. The CDR3 here is CASSSPLAGEYEQYF. The DNA of the CDR3 is TGTGCCAGCAGCTCCCCACTAGCGGGAGAATACGAGCAGTACTTC.